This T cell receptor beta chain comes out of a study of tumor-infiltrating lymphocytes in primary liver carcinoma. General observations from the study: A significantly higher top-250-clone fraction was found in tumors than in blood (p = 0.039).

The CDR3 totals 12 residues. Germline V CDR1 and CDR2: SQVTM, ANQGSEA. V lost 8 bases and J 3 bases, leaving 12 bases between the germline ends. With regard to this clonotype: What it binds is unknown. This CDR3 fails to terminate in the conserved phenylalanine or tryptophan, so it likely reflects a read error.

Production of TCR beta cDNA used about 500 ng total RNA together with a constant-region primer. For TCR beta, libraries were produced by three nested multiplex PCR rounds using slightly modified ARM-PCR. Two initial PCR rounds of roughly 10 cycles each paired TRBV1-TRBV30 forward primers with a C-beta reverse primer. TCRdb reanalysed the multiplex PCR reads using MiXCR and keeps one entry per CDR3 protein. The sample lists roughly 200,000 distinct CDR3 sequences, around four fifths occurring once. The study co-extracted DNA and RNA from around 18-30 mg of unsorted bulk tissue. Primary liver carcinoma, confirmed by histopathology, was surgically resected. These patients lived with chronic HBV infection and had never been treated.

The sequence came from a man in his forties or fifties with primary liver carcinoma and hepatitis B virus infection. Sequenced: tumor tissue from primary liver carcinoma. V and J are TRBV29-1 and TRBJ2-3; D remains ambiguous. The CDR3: CSTEIGTDTQYL. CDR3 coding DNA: TGCAGCACCGAAATAGGGACAGATACGCAGTATCTT.